A single sample is the source of the 26 T cell receptor beta chains below, sequenced in a study of graft-versus-host responses after intestinal transplantation. Libraries were prepared by immunoSEQ multiplex PCR; TCRdb keeps only in-frame clonotypes and omits some of them. The data show 13,000 to 15,000 clones, roughly 68% seen once. Investigators treated the graft tissue so that it released intraepithelial and lamina propria lymphocytes. This material consisted of ileum tissue, taken around 99 weeks after intestinal transplantation. These receptors were taken from a human patient who received an intestinal transplant, so some T cells may come from the graft donor.

The chain carries TRBV6-1 and TRBJ2-5, with 10 bases matching TRBD1. Trimming took 2 bases from V and 5 from J; bases not matched to a gene: 8. From germline, CDR1 is MNHNS and CDR2 SASEGT. The CDR3 runs to 16 residues. CDR3 DNA sequence: TGTGCCAGCAGTGAACTTAGGACAGGGGGAGGCGAGACCCAGTACTTC. It is translated as CASSELRTGGGETQYF.

V and J are TRBV7-9 and TRBJ1-5; D gene uncertain. CDR3 size: 15 residues. CDR1 is SEHNR, CDR2 FQNEAQ, per germline (reference sequence). The germline V and J ends were trimmed by 1 base and 2 bases, with 9 bases remaining between them. The CDR3 sequence: CASSLEGFGNQPQHF. DNA for the CDR3: TGTGCCAGCAGCTTAGAGGGTTTTGGCAATCAGCCCCAGCATTTT.

V gene TRBV7-9 combines with J gene TRBJ2-5; 8 bases match TRBD1. This CDR3 has 17 residues. V was clipped by 1 base and J by 2 bases; unmatched bases: 9. Germline V lookup: CDR1 SEHNR, CDR2 FQNEAQ (reference sequence). This chain's CDR3 is CASSLDLRDRRQETQYF. In nucleotides, the CDR3 is TGTGCCAGCAGCTTAGACCTACGGGACAGGCGGCAAGAGACCCAGTACTTC.

The V and J genes are TRBV5-1 and TRBJ1-1; D remains unclear. The CDR3 is 15 residues long. Germline V gene sequence: CDR1 SGHRS, CDR2 YFSETQ. Trimming took off 2 bases at V and 4 bases at J, with 15 bases between the two ends. The CDR3 region has the DNA TGCGCCAGCAGCTTAGCAGATGGGTTTTTCACTGAAGCTTTCTTT. Translating it yields CASSLADGFFTEAFF.

This clone has a handful of counts. This chain joins TRBV4-2 and TRBJ1-3; no clear D gene. Germline assignment: CDR1 LGHNA and CDR2 YNFKEQ. CDR3 length: 15 amino acids. Trimming shortened V by 4 bases and J by 3 bases, and 13 bases separated the two germline ends. CDR3 nucleotides: TGTGCCAGCAGCCCCTTCCGGGGAAGTGGAAACACCATATATTTT. Protein sequence: CASSPFRGSGNTIYF.

The chain recombines TRBV18 with TRBJ2-7, with 8 positions matching TRBD2. Unmatched junction bases numbered 12, after V lost 3 bases and J lost 5 bases. Germline CDR1 and CDR2: KGHSH and LQKENI. This CDR3 spans 16 amino acids. Written as DNA, the CDR3 is TGTGCCAGCTCACCCTTACCCGGGACTAGAGATAACGAGCAGTACTTC. The encoded protein is CASSPLPGTRDNEQYF.

The chain combines TRBV5-6 with TRBJ2-1; D unresolved. The CDR3 runs to 11 residues. Germline values: CDR1 SGHDT, CDR2 YYEEEE. The germline V and J ends were trimmed by 4 bases and 7 bases, with 6 bases remaining between them. The CDR3 DNA follows: TGTGCCAGCAGCGGGCCGAATGAGCAGTTCTTC. It yields the protein CASSGPNEQFF.

This clone has just a few counts. The genes are TRBV28 and TRBJ1-1, with D unclear. Per the germline V gene, CDR1 is MDHEN and CDR2 is SYDVKM. This CDR3 region has 13 residues. V was shortened by 3 bases and J by 6 bases, with 11 bases between the two germline ends. CDR3 DNA sequence: TGTGCCAGCAGTTTGTTAAATCCCCCTGAAGCTTTCTTT. Its translation is CASSLLNPPEAFF. The full variable domain, completed using reference TRBV28 and TRBJ1-1, is DVKVTQSSRYLVKRTGEKVFLECVQDMDHENMFWYRQDPGLGLRLIYFSYDVKMKEKGDIPEGYSVSREKKERFSLILESASTNQTSMYLCASSLLNPPEAFFGQGTRLTVV.

This clone was counted a single time. This chain connects TRBV6-4 to TRBJ2-1, with D maybe TRBD2 (6 bases). This CDR3 is built from 14 residues. Per the germline V gene, CDR1 is MRHNA and CDR2 is SNTAGT. The V gene lost 4 bases and the J gene lost 6 bases, with 13 bases spanning the gap. The CDR3 DNA follows: TGTGCCAGCAGTGTGTCACTAGCAAGCAATGAGCAGTTCTTC. This sequence encodes CASSVSLASNEQFF.

The V and J genes are TRBV25-1 and TRBJ2-7, with 7 bases matching TRBD1. Per the germline V gene, CDR1 is MGHDK and CDR2 is SYGVNS. The CDR3 extends over 14 amino acids. V lost 6 bases and J lost 3; bases outside the gene matches: 8. As DNA, the CDR3 is TGTGCCAGCAGCCCGGGACAGTCATACTACGAGCAGTACTTC. This translates into CASSPGQSYYEQYF.

This clone was observed a single time. This chain joins TRBV29-1 and TRBJ1-5, with D hard to call. V dropped 6 bases and J dropped 6 bases, with 12 bases sitting between them. This CDR3 comprises 12 residues. The germline CDR1 and CDR2 sequences are SQVTM and ANQGSEA. The CDR3 DNA sequence: TGCAGCGTCGAGGGCACGGGTCAGCCCCAGCATTTT. This codes for CSVEGTGQPQHF. The full variable domain, with the rest looked up from reference TRBV29-1 and TRBJ1-5, is SAVISQKPSRDICQRGTSLTIQCQVDSQVTMMFWYRQQPGQSLTLIATANQGSEATYESGFVIDKFPISRPNLTFSTLTVSNMSPEDSSIYLCSVEGTGQPQHFGDGTRLSIL.

The chain joins TRBV27 to TRBJ2-7, with D unclear. The CDR3 is 16 residues long. Germline V CDR1 and CDR2: MNHEY, SMNVEV (reference sequence). The V end lost 8 bases, the J end lost 1 base, and 21 bases lay between the germline ends. The CDR3 nucleotides are TGTGCCAGCCGCCTCCACGCTACGGAGCTGTCCTACGAGCAGTACTTC. Its protein product is CASRLHATELSYEQYF.

The rearrangement uses TRBV7-8 and TRBJ1-2, with a possible D match to TRBD1 (5 bases). Germline V gene data show CDR1 as SGHVS and CDR2 as FQNEAQ. This CDR3 has 15 residues. Trimming cost V 4 bases and J 5 bases, with 17 bases left between them. CDR3 sequence: CASSYTGTPSYGYTF. The CDR3 region has the DNA TGTGCCAGCAGCTATACCGGGACCCCCTCTTATGGCTACACCTTC.

The chain carries TRBV2 and TRBJ2-3, with a tentative D call TRBD1 (6 bases). Germline V gene lookup returns CDR1 SNHLY and CDR2 FYNNEI. CDR3 length: 15 amino acids. V dropped 8 bases and J dropped 0 bases, with 15 bases sitting between them. CDR3 amino acids: CASLTDSSSTDTQYF. DNA for the CDR3: TGTGCCAGCCTCACGGACAGCTCTAGCACAGATACGCAGTATTTT.

The chain is built from TRBV7-2 and TRBJ2-7; tentative D call: TRBD1 (5 bases). The CDR3 covers 15 residues. Germline V lookup: CDR1 SGHTA, CDR2 FQGNSA. V lost 6 bases, J lost 1 base, and 16 bases lay in between. The DNA for the CDR3 is TGTGCCAGCAGGGTCGGCCAGGGCCTATCCTACGAGCAGTACTTC. The encoded protein is CASRVGQGLSYEQYF. Using reference TRBV7-2 and TRBJ2-7 for the parts outside the CDR3, the full variable domain is GAGVSQSPSNKVTEKGKDVELRCDPISGHTALYWYRQSLGQGLEFLIYFQGNSAPDKSGLPSDRFSAERTGGSVSTLTIQRTQQEDSAVYLCASRVGQGLSYEQYFGPGTRLTVT.

J is TRBJ2-5 and V is TRBV7-9, with D perhaps TRBD1 or TRBD2 (5 bases each). V shed 8 bases and J shed 2 bases, with 12 bases lying between them. Germline V lookup: CDR1 SEHNR, CDR2 FQNEAQ (reference sequence). The CDR3 has 13 amino acids. The chain's CDR3 is CASSGWGQETQYF. The CDR3 coding sequence is TGTGCCAGCTCTGGGTGGGGGCAAGAGACCCAGTACTTC.

This chain uses TRBV6-5 with TRBJ1-1; D gene unclear. V was cut by 0 bases and J by 5 bases, with 13 bases left in between. Germline values: CDR1 MNHEY, CDR2 SVGAGI. The CDR3 runs 15 residues. Written as DNA, the CDR3 is TGTGCCAGCAGTTACTCGAGGGCTATGATTACTGAAGCTTTCTTT. Translation gives CASSYSRAMITEAFF.

The rearrangement links TRBV9 to TRBJ2-5; 9 bases align to TRBD2. After removal of 4 bases from V and 5 bases from J, the junction contained 12 bases not matched to a gene. The V gene's germline CDR1 is SGDLS and CDR2 YYNGEE. CDR3 length: 16 amino acids. The CDR3 region is CASSSRGGGAGETQYF. As DNA, the CDR3 is TGTGCCAGCAGCTCCCGTGGCGGGGGGGCCGGGGAGACCCAGTACTTC.

The chain uses TRBV18 and TRBJ2-7, with D perhaps matching TRBD1 (5 bases). Germline V gene sequence: CDR1 KGHSH, CDR2 LQKENI. V was pared by 5 bases and J by 0 bases, with 11 bases between. The CDR3 runs to 14 residues. The CDR3 DNA reads as TGTGCCAGCTCATTCGTGACAGACTCCTACGAGCAGTACTTC. Translation: CASSFVTDSYEQYF.

This clone was detected only a few times. The CDR3 DNA reads as TGTGCCAGCAGTTACTCGAGTCGGGGCTCCTACGAGCAGTACTTC. Translating gives CASSYSSRGSYEQYF. V is TRBV6-5 and J is TRBJ2-7; D possibly corresponds to TRBD2 (5 bases). The CDR3 is made up of 15 amino acids. From germline, CDR1 is MNHEY and CDR2 SVGAGI. Trimming shortened V by 0 bases and J by 0 bases, and 9 bases separated the two germline ends.

This clone was detected only a few times. This chain joins TRBV5-1 and TRBJ2-1; D is tentatively TRBD1 or TRBD2 (5 bases each). From germline, CDR1 is SGHRS and CDR2 YFSETQ. V lost 0 bases and J lost 8, with 15 bases in between. This CDR3 is 15 amino acids long. The CDR3 protein is CASSLEGRISDEQFF. The CDR3 DNA follows: TGCGCCAGCAGCTTGGAGGGACGAATTTCTGATGAGCAGTTCTTC. Full variable domain (outside the CDR3, taken from reference TRBV5-1 and TRBJ2-1): KAGVTQTPRYLIKTRGQQVTLSCSPISGHRSVSWYQQTPGQGLQFLFEYFSETQRNKGNFPGRFSGRQFSNSRSEMNVSTLELGDSALYLCASSLEGRISDEQFFGPGTRLTVL.

This clone was seen only a few times. The rearrangement links TRBV6-1 to TRBJ1-5, with D hard to call. V gave up 2 bases and J gave up 3 bases, with 11 bases separating them. Germline CDR1 is MNHNS and CDR2 is SASEGT. There are 15 residues in the CDR3. CDR3 in amino acids: CASSELTRINQPQHF. CDR3 sequence (DNA): TGTGCCAGCAGTGAATTAACCCGAATCAATCAGCCCCAGCATTTT.

CDR3 bases: TGCGCCAGCAGCCAAGTCCTTCTAGCGGGGGGGCTTGGCGGGGAGCTGTTTTTT. Its translation is CASSQVLLAGGLGGELFF. V and J are TRBV4-3 and TRBJ2-2, with 12 bases that match TRBD2. This CDR3 is built from 18 residues. CDR1 is LGHNA and CDR2 is YSLEER in the germline V gene. J lost 7 bases, V lost 1 base, and 10 bases had no gene match.

By sample share, this clone is medium-sized (0.01 to 0.1%). The CDR3 is CASSLTTPGELFF. The DNA for the CDR3 is TGTGCCAGCAGTCTGACAACGCCCGGGGAGCTGTTTTTT. The chain uses TRBV28 and TRBJ2-2; the D is unclear. In germline, CDR1 is MDHEN, CDR2 SYDVKM. With 5 bases removed from V and 6 bases from J, the gap between germline ends came to 10 bases. This CDR3 is built from 13 residues.

The chain carries TRBV30 and TRBJ1-3; 7 bases map to TRBD1. Per germline, CDR1 GTSNPN and CDR2 SVGIG (reference sequence). The V segment lost 4 bases and the J segment 3 bases; nucleotides outside the gene matches: 6. This CDR3 is 14 amino acids long. The DNA of the CDR3 is TGTGCCTGGAATCGGGACAGCTTTGGAAACACCATATATTTT. Translated, it gives CAWNRDSFGNTIYF.

The sample holds a few counts of this clone. CDR3: CASSLGLRADYGYTF. The DNA for the CDR3 is TGTGCCAGCAGCTTAGGGCTCAGGGCAGACTATGGCTACACCTTC. The chain has TRBV11-2 and TRBJ1-2; tentative D call: TRBD1 (5 bases). Looked up from germline, CDR1 is SGHAT and CDR2 is FQNNGV. V lost 1 base to trimming and J lost 3 bases, with 12 bases between them. This CDR3 is 15 amino acids long.